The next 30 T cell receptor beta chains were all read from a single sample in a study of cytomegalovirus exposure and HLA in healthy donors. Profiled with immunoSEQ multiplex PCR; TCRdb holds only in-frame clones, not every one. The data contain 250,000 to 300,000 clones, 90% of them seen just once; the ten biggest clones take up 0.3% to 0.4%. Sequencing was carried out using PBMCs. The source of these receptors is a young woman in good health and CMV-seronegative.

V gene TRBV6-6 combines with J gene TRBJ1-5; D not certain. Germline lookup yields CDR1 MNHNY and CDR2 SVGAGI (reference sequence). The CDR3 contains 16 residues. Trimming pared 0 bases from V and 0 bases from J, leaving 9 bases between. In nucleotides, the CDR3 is TGTGCCAGCAGTTACTCGTCCCGGTATAGCAATCAGCCCCAGCATTTT. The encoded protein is CASSYSSRYSNQPQHF.

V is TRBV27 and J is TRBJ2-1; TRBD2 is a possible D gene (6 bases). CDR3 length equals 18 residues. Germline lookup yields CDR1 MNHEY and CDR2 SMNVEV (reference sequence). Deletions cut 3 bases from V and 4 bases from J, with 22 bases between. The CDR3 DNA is TGTGCCAGCAGTTTGCGAAGCTTCGGGACTGGAAGTTACAATGAGCAGTTCTTC. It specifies CASSLRSFGTGSYNEQFF.

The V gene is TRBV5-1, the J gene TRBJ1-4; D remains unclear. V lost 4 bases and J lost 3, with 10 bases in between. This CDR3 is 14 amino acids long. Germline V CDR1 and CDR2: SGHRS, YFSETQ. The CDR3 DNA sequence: TGCGCCAGCAGCCCGAGGGCAGCTAATGAAAAACTGTTTTTT. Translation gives CASSPRAANEKLFF.

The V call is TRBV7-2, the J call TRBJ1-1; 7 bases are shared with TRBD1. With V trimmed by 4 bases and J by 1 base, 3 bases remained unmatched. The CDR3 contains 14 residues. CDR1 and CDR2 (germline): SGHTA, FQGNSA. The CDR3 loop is CASSWGTANTEAFF. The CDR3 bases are TGTGCCAGCAGCTGGGGGACAGCGAACACTGAAGCTTTCTTT.

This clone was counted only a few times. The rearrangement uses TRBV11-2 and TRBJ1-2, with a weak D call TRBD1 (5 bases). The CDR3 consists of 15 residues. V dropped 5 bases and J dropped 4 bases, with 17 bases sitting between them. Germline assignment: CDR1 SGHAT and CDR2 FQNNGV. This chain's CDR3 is CASSPSARTIYGYTF. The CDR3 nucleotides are TGTGCCAGCAGCCCGAGCGCTCGGACAATCTATGGCTACACCTTC.

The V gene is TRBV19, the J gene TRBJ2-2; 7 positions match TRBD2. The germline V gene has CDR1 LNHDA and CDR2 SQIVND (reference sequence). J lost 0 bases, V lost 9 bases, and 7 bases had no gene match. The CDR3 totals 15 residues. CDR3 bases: TGTGCCAGCTGGGCGGGGACTACGAACACCGGGGAGCTGTTTTTT. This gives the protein CASWAGTTNTGELFF.

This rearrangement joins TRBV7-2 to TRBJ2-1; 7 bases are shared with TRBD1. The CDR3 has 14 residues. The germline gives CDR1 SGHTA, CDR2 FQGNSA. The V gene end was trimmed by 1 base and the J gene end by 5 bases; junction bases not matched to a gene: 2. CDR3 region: CASSLGTGHNEQFF. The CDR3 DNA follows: TGTGCCAGCAGCTTAGGGACAGGCCACAATGAGCAGTTCTTC.

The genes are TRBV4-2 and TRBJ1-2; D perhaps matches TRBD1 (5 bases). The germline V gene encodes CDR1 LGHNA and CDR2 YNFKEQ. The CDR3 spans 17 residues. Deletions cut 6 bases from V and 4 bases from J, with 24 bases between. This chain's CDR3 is CASRPTAKGLSSYGYTF. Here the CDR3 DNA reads TGTGCCAGCAGACCGACGGCGAAGGGGTTGTCGAGCTATGGCTACACCTTC.

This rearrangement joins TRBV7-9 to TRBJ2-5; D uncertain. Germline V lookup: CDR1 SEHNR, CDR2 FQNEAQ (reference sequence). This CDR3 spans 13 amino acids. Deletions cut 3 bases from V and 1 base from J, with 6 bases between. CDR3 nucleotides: TGTGCCAGCAGCTTCCCAATCCAAGAGACCCAGTACTTC. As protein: CASSFPIQETQYF.

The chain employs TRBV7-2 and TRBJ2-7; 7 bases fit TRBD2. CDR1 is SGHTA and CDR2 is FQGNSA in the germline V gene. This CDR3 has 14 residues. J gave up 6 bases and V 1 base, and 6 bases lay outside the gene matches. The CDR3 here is CASSLEASGGEQYF. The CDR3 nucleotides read TGTGCCAGCAGCTTAGAAGCTAGCGGAGGCGAGCAGTACTTC.

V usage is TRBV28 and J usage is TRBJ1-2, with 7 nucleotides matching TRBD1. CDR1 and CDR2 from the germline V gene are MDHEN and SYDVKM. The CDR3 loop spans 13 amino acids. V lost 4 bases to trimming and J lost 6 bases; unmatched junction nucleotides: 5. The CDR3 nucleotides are TGTGCCAGCAGTTCGACAGGGACCCATGGCTACACCTTC. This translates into CASSSTGTHGYTF.

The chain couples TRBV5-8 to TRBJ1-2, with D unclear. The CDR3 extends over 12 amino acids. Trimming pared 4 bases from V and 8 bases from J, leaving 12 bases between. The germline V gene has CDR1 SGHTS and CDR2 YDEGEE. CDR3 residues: CASSLGGNGYTF. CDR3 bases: TGTGCCAGCAGCCTCGGAGGGAACGGCTACACCTTC.

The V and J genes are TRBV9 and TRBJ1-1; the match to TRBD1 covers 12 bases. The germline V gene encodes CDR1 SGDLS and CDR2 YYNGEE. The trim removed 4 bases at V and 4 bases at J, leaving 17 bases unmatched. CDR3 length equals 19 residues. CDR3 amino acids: CASSPLYGDRGQGVTEAFF. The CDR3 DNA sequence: TGTGCCAGCAGCCCACTCTATGGGGACAGGGGGCAAGGGGTCACTGAAGCTTTCTTT. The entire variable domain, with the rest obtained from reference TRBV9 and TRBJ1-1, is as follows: DSGVTQTPKHLITATGQRVTLRCSPRSGDLSVYWYQQSLDQGLQFLIQYYNGEERAKGNILERFSAQQFPDLHSELNLSSLELGDSALYFCASSPLYGDRGQGVTEAFFGQGTRLTVV.

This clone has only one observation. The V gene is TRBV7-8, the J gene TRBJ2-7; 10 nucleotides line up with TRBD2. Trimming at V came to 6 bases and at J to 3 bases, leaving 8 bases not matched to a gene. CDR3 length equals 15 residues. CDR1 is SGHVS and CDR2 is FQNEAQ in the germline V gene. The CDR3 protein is CASRRASGGGYEQYF. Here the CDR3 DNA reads TGTGCCAGCAGACGTGCTAGCGGGGGTGGCTACGAGCAGTACTTC.

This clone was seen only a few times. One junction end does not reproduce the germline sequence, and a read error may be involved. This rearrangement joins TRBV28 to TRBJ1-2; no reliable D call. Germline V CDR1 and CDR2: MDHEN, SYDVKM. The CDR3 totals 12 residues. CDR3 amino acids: CASSFSTGVGGF. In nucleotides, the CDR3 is TGTGCCAGCAGTTTTAGTACCGGGGTAGGAGGCTTC.

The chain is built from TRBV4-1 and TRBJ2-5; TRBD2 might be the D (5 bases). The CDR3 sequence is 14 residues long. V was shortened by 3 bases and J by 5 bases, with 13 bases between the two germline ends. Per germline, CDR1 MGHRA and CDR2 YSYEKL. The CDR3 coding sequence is TGCGCCAGCAGCCAGGGCGGGCTCGGGGAGACCCAGTACTTC. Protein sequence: CASSQGGLGETQYF.

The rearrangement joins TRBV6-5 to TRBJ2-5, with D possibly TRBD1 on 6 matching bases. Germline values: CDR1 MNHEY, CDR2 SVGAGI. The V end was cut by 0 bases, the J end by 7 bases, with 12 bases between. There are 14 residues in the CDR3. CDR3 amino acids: CASSYSGEGGTQYF. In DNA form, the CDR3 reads TGTGCCAGCAGTTACTCGGGGGAAGGGGGGACCCAGTACTTC.

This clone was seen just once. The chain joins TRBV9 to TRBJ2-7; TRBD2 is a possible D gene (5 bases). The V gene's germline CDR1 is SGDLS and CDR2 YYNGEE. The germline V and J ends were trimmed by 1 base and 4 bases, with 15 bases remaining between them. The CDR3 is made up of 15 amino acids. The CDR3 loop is CASSVSSDYPYEQYF. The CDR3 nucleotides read TGTGCCAGCAGCGTATCATCTGACTACCCTTACGAGCAGTACTTC.

CDR3 amino acids: CASSTQTGVSYNEQFF. The CDR3 DNA reads TGCGCCAGCAGCACCCAGACAGGGGTCTCCTACAATGAGCAGTTCTTC. The chain is built from TRBV4-3 and TRBJ2-1, with TRBD1 matching over 8 bases. Germline V gene lookup returns CDR1 LGHNA and CDR2 YSLEER. The V gene end was trimmed by 5 bases and the J gene end by 0 bases; junction bases not matched to a gene: 6. The CDR3 contains 16 residues.

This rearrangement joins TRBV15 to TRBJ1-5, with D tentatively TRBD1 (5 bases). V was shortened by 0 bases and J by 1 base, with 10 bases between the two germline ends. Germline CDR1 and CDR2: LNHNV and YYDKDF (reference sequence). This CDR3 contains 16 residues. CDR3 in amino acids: CATSRETATSNQPQHF. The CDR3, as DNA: TGTGCCACCAGCAGAGAGACAGCGACGAGCAATCAGCCCCAGCATTTT.

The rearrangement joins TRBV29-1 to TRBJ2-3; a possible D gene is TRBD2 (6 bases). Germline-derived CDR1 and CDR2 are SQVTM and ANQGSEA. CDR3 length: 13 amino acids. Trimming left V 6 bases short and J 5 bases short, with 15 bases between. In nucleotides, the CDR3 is TGCAGCGTGAAGACGGGGGTTGGAGATACGCAGTATTTT. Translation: CSVKTGVGDTQYF.

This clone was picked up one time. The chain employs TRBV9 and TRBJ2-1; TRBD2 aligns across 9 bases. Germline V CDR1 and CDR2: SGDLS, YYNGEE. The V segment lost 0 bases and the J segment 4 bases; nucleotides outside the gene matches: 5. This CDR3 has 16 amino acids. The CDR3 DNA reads TGTGCCAGCAGCGTAGAAGGGAGCGGGGGGTACAATGAGCAGTTCTTC. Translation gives CASSVEGSGGYNEQFF.

CDR3 nucleotide sequence: TGCGCCAGCAGCCAAGATGTTCAGGGAATGGGAGGAAACACCATATATTTT. This codes for CASSQDVQGMGGNTIYF. The chain couples TRBV4-1 to TRBJ1-3, with a weak D call TRBD1 (5 bases). Germline CDR1 and CDR2: MGHRA and YSYEKL. This CDR3 has 17 amino acids. Trimming took 0 bases from V and 4 from J, leaving 16 bases between them.

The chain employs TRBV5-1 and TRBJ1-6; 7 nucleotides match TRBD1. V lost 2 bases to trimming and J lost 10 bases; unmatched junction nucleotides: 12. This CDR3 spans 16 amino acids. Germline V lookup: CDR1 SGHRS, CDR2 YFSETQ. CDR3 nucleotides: TGCGCCAGCAGCTTTAAACCAGGGGGTGGAGAATCACCCCTCCACTTT. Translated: CASSFKPGGGESPLHF.

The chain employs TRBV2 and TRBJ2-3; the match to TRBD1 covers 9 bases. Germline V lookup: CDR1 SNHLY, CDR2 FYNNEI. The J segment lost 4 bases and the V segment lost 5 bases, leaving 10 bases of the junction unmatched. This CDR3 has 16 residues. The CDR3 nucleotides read TGTGCCAGCAGTCCACAGGGGGCGCAGGGCCCAGATACGCAGTATTTT. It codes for CASSPQGAQGPDTQYF.

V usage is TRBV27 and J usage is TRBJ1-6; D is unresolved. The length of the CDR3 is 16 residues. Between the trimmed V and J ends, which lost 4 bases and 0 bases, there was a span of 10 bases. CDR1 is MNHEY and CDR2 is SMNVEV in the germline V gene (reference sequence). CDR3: CASSSLMSSYNSPLHF. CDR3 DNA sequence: TGTGCCAGCAGTTCCCTGATGAGCTCCTATAATTCACCCCTCCACTTT.

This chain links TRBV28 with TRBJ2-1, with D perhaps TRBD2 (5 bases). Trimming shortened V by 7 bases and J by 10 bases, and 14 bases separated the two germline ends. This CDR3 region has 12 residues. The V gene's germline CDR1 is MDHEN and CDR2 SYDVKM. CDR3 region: CASTSSGEEQFF. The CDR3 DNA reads TGTGCCAGCACCTCCTCCGGGGAGGAGCAGTTCTTC.

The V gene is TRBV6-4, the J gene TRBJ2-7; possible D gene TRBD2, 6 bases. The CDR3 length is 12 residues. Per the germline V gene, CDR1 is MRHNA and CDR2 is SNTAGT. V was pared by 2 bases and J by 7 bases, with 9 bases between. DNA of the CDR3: TGTGCCAGCAGTGACGGGCGGGGTGAGCAGTACTTC. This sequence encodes CASSDGRGEQYF.

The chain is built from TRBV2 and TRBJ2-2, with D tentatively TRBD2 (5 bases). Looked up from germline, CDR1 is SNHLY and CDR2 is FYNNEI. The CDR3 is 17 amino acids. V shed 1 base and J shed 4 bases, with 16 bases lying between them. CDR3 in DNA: TGTGCCAGCAGTGAAGAAGGCAAGGGAGTAGGCACCGGGGAGCTGTTTTTT. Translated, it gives CASSEEGKGVGTGELFF.

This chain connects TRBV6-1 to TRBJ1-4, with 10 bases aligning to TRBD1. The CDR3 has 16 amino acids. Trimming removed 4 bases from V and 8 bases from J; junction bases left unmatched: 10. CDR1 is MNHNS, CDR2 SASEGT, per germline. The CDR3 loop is CASSVLGTGEWEKLFF. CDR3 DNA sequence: TGTGCCAGCAGTGTTCTAGGGACAGGGGAATGGGAAAAACTGTTTTTT.